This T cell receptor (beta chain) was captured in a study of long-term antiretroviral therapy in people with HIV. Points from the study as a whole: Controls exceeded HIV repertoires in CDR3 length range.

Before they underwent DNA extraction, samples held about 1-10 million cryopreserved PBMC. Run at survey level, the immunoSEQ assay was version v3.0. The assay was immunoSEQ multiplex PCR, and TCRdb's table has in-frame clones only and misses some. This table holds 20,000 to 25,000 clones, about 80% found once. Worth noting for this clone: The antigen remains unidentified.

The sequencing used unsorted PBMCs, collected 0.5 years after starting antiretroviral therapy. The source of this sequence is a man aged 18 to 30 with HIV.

CDR3 bases: TGTGCCAGCAGGACAGGGGGGCAGCCTGAAGCTTTCTTT. Its translation is CASRTGGQPEAFF. The rearrangement joins TRBV7-9 to TRBJ1-1; TRBD1 matches at 9 bases. Trimming took 6 bases from V and 6 from J; bases not matched to a gene: 5. The CDR3 is 13 amino acids. Germline V lookup: CDR1 SEHNR, CDR2 FQNEAQ (reference sequence). The variable domain in full, with the rest retrieved from reference TRBV7-9 and TRBJ1-1, is DTGVSQNPRHKITKRGQNVTFRCDPISEHNRLYWYRQTLGQGPEFLTYFQNEAQLEKSRLLSDRFSAERPKGSFSTLEIQRTEQGDSAMYLCASRTGGQPEAFFGQGTRLTVV.